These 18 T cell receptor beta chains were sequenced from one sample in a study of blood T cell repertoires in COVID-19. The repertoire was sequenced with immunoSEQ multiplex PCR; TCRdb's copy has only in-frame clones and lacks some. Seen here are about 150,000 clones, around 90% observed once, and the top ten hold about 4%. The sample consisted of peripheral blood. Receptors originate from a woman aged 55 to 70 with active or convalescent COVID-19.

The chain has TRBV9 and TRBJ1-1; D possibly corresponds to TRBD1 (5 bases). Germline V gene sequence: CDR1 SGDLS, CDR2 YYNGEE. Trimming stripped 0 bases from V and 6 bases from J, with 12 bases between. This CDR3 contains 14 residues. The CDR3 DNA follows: TGTGCCAGCAGCGTAGCAGGGTCGGGGGCTGAAGCTTTCTTT. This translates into CASSVAGSGAEAFF.

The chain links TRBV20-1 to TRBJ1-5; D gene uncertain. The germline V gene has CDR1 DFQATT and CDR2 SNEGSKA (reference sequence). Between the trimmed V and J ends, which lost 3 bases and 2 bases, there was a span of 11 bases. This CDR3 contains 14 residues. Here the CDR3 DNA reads TGCAGTGCTAGTAGGTCCCGGGGCAATCAGCCCCAGCATTTT. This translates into CSASRSRGNQPQHF.

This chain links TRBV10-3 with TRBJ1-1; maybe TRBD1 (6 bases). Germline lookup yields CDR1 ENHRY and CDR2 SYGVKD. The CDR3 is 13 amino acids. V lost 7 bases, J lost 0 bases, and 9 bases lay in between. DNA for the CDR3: TGTGCCATCAACGGACAGATGAACACTGAAGCTTTCTTT. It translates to CAINGQMNTEAFF.

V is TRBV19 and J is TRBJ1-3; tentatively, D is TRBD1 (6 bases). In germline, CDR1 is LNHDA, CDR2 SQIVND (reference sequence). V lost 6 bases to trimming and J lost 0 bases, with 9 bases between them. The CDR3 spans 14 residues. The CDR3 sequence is CASRQDSSGNTIYF. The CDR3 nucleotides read TGTGCCAGTAGGCAGGACAGCTCTGGAAACACCATATATTTT.

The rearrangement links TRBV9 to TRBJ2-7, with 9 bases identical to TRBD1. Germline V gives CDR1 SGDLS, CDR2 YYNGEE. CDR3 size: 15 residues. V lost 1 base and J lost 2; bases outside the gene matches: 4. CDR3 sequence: CASSVTGTGTYEQYF. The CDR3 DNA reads TGTGCCAGCAGCGTAACCGGGACAGGGACCTACGAGCAGTACTTC. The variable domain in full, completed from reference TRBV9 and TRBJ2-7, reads DSGVTQTPKHLITATGQRVTLRCSPRSGDLSVYWYQQSLDQGLQFLIQYYNGEERAKGNILERFSAQQFPDLHSELNLSSLELGDSALYFCASSVTGTGTYEQYFGPGTRLTVT.

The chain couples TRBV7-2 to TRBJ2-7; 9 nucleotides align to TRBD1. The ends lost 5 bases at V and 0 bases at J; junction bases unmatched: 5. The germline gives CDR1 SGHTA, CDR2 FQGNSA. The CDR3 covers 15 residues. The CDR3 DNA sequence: TGTGCCAGCAGCCGGACAGGGGAAAGCTCCTACGAGCAGTACTTC. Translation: CASSRTGESSYEQYF.

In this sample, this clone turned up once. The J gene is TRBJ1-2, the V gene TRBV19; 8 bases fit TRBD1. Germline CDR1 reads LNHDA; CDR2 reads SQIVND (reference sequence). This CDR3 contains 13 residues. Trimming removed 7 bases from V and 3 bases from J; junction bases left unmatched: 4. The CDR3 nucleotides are TGTGCCAGTACCAAGACAGGGGACTATGGCTACACCTTC. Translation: CASTKTGDYGYTF. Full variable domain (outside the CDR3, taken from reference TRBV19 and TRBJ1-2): DGGITQSPKYLFRKEGQNVTLSCEQNLNHDAMYWYRQDPGQGLRLIYYSQIVNDFQKGDIAEGYSVSREKKESFPLTVTSAQKNPTAFYLCASTKTGDYGYTFGSGTRLTVV.

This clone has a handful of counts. CDR3 in DNA: TGTGCCAGCAGCTCGACAGGGACGAACACTGAAGCTTTCTTT. It is translated as CASSSTGTNTEAFF. V gene TRBV7-2 combines with J gene TRBJ1-1, with 7 nucleotides matching TRBD1. The CDR3 contains 14 residues. CDR1 and CDR2 from the germline V gene are SGHTA and FQGNSA. The V gene end was trimmed by 4 bases and the J gene end by 1 base; junction bases not matched to a gene: 3.

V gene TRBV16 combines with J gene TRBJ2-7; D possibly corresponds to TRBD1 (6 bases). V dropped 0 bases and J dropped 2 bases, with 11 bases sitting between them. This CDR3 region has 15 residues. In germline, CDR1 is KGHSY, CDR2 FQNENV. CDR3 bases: TGTGCCAGCAGCCAATCGGAGCAGGGGACCTACGAGCAGTACTTC. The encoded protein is CASSQSEQGTYEQYF.

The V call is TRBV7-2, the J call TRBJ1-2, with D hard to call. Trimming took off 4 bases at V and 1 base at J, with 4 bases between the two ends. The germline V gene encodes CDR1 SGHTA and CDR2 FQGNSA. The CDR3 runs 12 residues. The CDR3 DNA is TGTGCCAGCAGCTCTTATAACTATGGCTACACCTTC. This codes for CASSSYNYGYTF.

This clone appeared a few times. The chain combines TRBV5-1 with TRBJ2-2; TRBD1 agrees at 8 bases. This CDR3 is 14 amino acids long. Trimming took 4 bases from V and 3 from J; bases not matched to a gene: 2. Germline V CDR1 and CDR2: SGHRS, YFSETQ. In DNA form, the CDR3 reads TGCGCCAGCAGCGGGGGACAGGACACCGGGGAGCTGTTTTTT. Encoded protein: CASSGGQDTGELFF.

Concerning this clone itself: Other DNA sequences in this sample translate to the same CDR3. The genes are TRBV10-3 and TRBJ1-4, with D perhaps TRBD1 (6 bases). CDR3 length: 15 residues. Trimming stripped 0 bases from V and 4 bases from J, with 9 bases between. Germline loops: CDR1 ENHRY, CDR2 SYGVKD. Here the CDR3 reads CAISESGGGNEKLFF. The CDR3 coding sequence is TGTGCCATCAGTGAGTCGGGAGGGGGTAATGAAAAACTGTTTTTT.

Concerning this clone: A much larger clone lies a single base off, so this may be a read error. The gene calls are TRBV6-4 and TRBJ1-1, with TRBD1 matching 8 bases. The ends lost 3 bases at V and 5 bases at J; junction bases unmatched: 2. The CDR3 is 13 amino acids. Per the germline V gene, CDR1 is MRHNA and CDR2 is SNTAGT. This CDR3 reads CASSEQGGTEAFF. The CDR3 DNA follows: TGTGCCAGCAGTGAACAGGGGGGGACTGAAGCTTTCTTT.

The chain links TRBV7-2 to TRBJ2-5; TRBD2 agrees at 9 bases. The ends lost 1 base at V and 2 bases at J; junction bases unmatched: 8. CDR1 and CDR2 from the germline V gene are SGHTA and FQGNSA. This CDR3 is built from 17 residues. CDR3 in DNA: TGTGCCAGCAGCTTAGTTGCCCCGGCGGGGGGGCAAGAGACCCAGTACTTC. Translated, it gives CASSLVAPAGGQETQYF.

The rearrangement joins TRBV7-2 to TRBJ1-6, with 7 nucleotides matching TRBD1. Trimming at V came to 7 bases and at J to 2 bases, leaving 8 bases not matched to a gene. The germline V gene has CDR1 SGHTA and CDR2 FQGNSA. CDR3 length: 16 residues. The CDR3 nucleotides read TGTGCCAGCACCCCTAACACAGGGGCCTATAATTCACCCCTCCACTTT. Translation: CASTPNTGAYNSPLHF.

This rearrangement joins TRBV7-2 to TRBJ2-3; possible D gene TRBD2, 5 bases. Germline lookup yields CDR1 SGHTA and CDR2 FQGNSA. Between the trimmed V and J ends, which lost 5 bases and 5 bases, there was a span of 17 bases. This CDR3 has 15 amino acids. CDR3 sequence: CASSPSAGAGDTQYF. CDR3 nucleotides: TGTGCCAGCAGCCCGAGCGCCGGCGCGGGAGATACGCAGTATTTT.

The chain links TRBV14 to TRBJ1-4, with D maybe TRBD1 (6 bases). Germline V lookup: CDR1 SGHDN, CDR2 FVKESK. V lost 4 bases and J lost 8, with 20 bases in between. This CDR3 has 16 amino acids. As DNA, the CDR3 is TGTGCCAGCAGCCTCCGTGGTACAGGGTGGAACGAAAAACTGTTTTTT. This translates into CASSLRGTGWNEKLFF. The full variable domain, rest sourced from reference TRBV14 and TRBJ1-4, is EAGVTQFPSHSVIEKGQTVTLRCDPISGHDNLYWYRRVMGKEIKFLLHFVKESKQDESGMPNNRFLAERTGGTYSTLKVQPAELEDSGVYFCASSLRGTGWNEKLFFGSGTQLSVL.

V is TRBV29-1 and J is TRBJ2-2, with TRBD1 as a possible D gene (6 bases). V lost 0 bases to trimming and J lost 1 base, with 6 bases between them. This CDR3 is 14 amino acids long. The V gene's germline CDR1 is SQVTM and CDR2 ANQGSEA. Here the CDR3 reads CSVEEQGNTGELFF. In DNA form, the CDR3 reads TGCAGCGTTGAAGAACAGGGGAACACCGGGGAGCTGTTTTTT.